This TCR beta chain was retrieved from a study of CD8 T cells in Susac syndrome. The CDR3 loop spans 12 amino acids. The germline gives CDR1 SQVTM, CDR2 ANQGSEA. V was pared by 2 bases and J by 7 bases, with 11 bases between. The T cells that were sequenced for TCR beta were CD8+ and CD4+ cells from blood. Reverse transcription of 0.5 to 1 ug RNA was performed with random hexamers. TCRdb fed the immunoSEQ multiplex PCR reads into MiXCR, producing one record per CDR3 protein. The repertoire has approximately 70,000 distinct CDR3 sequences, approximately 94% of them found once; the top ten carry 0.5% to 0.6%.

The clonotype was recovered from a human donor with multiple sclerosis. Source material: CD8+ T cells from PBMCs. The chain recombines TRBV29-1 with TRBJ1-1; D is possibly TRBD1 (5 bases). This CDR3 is CSVESGVYEAFF. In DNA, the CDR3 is TGCAGCGTTGAATCGGGGGTATATGAAGCTTTCTTT.